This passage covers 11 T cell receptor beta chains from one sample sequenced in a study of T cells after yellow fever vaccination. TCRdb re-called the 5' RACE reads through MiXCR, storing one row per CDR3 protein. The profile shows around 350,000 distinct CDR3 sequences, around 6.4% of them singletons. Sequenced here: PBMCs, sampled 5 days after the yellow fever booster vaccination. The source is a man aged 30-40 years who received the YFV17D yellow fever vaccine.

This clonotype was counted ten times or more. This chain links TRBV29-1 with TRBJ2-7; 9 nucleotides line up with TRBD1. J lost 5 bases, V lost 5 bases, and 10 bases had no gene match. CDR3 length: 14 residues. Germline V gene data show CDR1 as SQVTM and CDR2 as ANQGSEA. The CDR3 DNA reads TGCAGCGTTACACGGGACAGGGTTACCGACGAGCAGTACTTC. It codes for CSVTRDRVTDEQYF.

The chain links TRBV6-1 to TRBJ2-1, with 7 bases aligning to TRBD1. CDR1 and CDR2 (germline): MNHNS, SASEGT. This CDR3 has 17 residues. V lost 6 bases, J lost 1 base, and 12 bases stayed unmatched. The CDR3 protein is CASSQKTGRPSYNEQFF. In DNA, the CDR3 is TGTGCCAGCAGCCAGAAGACAGGGCGCCCATCCTACAATGAGCAGTTCTTC.

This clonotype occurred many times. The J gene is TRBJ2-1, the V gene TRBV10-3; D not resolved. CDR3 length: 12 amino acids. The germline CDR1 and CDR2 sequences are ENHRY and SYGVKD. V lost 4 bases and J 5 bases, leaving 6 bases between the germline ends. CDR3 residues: CAISAVNNEQFF. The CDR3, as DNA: TGTGCCATCAGTGCCGTCAACAATGAGCAGTTCTTC.

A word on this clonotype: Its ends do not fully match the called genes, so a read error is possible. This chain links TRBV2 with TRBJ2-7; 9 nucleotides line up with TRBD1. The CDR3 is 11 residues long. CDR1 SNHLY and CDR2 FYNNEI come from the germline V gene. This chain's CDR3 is CAAGQRDRATF. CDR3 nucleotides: TGTGCCGCGGGGCAGAGGGACAGGGCAACCTTC. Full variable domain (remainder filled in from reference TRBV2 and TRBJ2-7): EPEVTQTPSHQVTQMGQEVILRCVPISNHLYFYWYRQILGQKVEFLVSFYNNEISEKSEIFDDQFSVERPDGSNFTLKIRSTKLEDSAMYFCAAGQRDRATFGPGTRLTVT.

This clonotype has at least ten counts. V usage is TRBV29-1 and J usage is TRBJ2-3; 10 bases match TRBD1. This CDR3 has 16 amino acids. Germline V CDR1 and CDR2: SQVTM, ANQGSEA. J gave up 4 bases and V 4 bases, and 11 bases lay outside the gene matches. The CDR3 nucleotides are TGCAGCGTTGGACCCCCGGGACAGGGGCGCGCAGATACGCAGTATTTT. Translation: CSVGPPGQGRADTQYF.

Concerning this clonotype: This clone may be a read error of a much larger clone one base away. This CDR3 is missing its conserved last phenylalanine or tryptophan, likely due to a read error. CDR3 residues: CASRSPGETQYS. The CDR3 region has the DNA TGTGCCAGCAGATCCCCGGGAGAGACCCAGTACTCC. The V gene is TRBV6-2 or TRBV6-3, the J gene TRBJ2-5; D unclear. Germline CDR1 and CDR2: MNHEY and SVGEGT. The ends were cut back, 6 bases at V and 4 bases at J, with 9 bases in the middle. CDR3 size: 12 residues.

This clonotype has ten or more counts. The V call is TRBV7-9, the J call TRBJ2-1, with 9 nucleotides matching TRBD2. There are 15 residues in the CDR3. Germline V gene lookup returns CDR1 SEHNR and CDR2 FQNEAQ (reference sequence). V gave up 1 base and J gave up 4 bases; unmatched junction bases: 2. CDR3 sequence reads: CASSLGTSVYNEQFF. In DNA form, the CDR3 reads TGTGCCAGCAGCTTAGGGACTAGCGTGTACAATGAGCAGTTCTTC.

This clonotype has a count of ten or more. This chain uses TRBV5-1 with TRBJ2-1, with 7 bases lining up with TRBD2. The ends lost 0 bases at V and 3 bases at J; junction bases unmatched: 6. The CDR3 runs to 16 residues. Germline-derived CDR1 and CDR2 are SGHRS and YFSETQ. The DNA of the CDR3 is TGCGCCAGCAGCTTGGCCGTGTCTAGCGGCTACAATGAGCAGTTCTTC. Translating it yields CASSLAVSSGYNEQFF. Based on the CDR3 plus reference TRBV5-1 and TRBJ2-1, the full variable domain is KAGVTQTPRYLIKTRGQQVTLSCSPISGHRSVSWYQQTPGQGLQFLFEYFSETQRNKGNFPGRFSGRQFSNSRSEMNVSTLELGDSALYLCASSLAVSSGYNEQFFGPGTRLTVL.

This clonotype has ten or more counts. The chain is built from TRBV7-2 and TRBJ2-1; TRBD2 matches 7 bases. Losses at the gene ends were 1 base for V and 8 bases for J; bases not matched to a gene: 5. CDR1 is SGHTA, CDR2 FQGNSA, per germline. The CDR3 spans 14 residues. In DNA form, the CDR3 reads TGTGCCAGCAGCTTAGGCGGGAGTGTTGATGAGCAGTTCTTC. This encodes CASSLGGSVDEQFF.

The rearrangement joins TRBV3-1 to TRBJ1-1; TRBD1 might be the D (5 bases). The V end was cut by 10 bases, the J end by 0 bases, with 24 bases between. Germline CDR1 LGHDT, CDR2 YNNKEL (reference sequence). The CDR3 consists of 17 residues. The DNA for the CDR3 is TGTGCCACCTCCCGGGGCCCGGTGAGCGAGGTGAACACTGAAGCTTTCTTT. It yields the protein CATSRGPVSEVNTEAFF.

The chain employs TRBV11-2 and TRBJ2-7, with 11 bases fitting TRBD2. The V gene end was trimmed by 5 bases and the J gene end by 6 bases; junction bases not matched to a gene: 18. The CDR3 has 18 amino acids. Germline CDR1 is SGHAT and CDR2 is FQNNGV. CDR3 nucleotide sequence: TGTGCCAGCAGCCCTCGAAGGAAACTAGCGGGAGTTCAAGGCGAGCAGTACTTC. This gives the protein CASSPRRKLAGVQGEQYF.